This T cell receptor (beta chain) is from a study of post-analysis software for immune sequencing data. Study-wide results and limits: The normalized Chao1 diversity of multiple sclerosis patients was significantly lower than that of controls. There were several TRBV segments more frequent in patients than controls, and TRBV5-6, TRBV5-1 and TRBV20-1 were among them.

This clonotype was counted ten times or more. Its antigen is still unknown. TCR beta cDNA libraries included unique molecular identifiers. TCRdb analysed the PCR reads with MiXCR anew, one entry per CDR3 protein. The data hold approximately 690,000 distinct CDR3 sequences, with 59% observed a single time. V gave up 1 base and J gave up 4 bases, with 1 base separating them. There are 11 residues in the CDR3. The chain uses TRBV12-3 or TRBV12-4 and TRBJ1-1; D unclear. The sample comprised blood. The sequence came from a girl aged 2-10 years with multiple sclerosis. In nucleotides, the CDR3 is TGTGCCAGCAGTTTAGGCACTGAAGCTTTCTTT. This encodes CASSLGTEAFF.